This T cell receptor (beta chain) derives from a study of human T cells and chemical hapten exposure. Study-wide context: How much TCR each sample yielded varied, mostly because pooled library volumes differed slightly. Study observations and caveats: Expanded TCRs created a significantly greater count of big CDR3 similarity clusters than controls did. No alteration of TCRs above 1 in 1000 frequency was seen with DPC sensitization.

TCRdb re-called the RACE reads with MiXCR, one entry per CDR3 protein. Of a few hundred thousand distinct CDR3 sequences listed, over 5% were seen once; the top ten hold approximately 8.2%. Concerning this clonotype itself: Its specificity is unknown.

Regarding time point: pre-sensitization, week 0. Treatment specified: therapeutic diphenylcyclopropenone sensitization with weekly scalp DPC. Blood sampling preceded each patch test application. The CDR3 is 16 amino acids. Germline values: CDR1 SGHTA, CDR2 FQGNSA. Trimming took 3 bases from V and 0 from J; bases not matched to a gene: 6. Here the sequenced sample was whole blood, taken in connection with sensitization to the hapten diphenylcyclopropenone (DPC). The gene calls are TRBV7-2 and TRBJ2-7; 9 nucleotides agree with TRBD2. This sequence was found in a woman aged 18-29 years with alopecia areata. Some clones in this sample may be carry-over from other donors' samples. The CDR3 DNA reads TGTGCCAGCAGCTTCGGAATAGCGGGGGCCTCCTACGAGCAGTACTTC. It codes for CASSFGIAGASYEQYF.